These T cell receptor beta chains were read from a single sample in a study of CD8 T cells in Susac syndrome. TCRdb passed the immunoSEQ multiplex PCR reads through MiXCR, listing each CDR3 protein once. This table has about 180,000 distinct CDR3 sequences, just under 95% appearing once. The sequenced sample was CD4+ T cells from PBMCs. The receptors stem from a human donor with Susac syndrome. Each CDR3 is given with its conserved first and last residue. D genes are given only for firm matches. Clone size is shown for a subset of rows, as once, few, many or a class of expanded clone.

CASSSGQNQPQHF	TGTGCCAGCAGTTCAGGCCAAAATCAGCCCCAGCATTTT	-	-	TRBV12-3/TRBV12-4	TRBJ1-5
CSARREFDEQFF	TGCAGTGCCCGACGGGAGTTCGATGAGCAGTTCTTC	-	-	TRBV20-1	TRBJ2-1
CASSPSTTRSDTQYF	TGTGCCAGCTCACCGTCCACTACCAGATCAGATACGCAGTATTTT	-	-	TRBV18	TRBJ2-3
CASSIMENTGELFF	TGTGCCAGTAGTATAATGGAAAACACCGGGGAGCTGTTTTTT	-	-	TRBV19	TRBJ2-2
CASSLGTLNTEAFF	TGTGCCAGCAGCTTGGGGACCCTGAACACTGAAGCTTTCTTT	few	-	TRBV13	TRBJ1-1
CASSQQGQGAWEQYF	TGTGCCAGCAGCCAACAGGGACAGGGGGCATGGGAGCAGTACTTC	-	-	TRBV21-1	TRBJ2-7
CASSPRPGSEQYF	TGTGCCAGCAGCCCCCGGCCCGGTAGCGAGCAGTACTTC	-	-	TRBV7-3	TRBJ2-7
CASSPRSGNSPLHF	TGTGCCAGCAGCCCTCGGAGTGGGAATTCACCCCTCCACTTT	-	-	TRBV7-9	TRBJ1-6
CASSQLGGISTEAFF	TGTGCCAGCAGCCAACTTGGGGGGATTAGCACTGAAGCTTTCTTT	-	-	TRBV3-1	TRBJ1-1
CASSPSPRAGGLYAGELFF	TGTGCCAGCAGCCCATCCCCCCGAGCGGGAGGTCTGTATGCCGGGGAGCTGTTTTTT	-	TRBD2	TRBV4-2	TRBJ2-2
CAWEGTWGTEAFF	TGTGCCTGGGAAGGGACCTGGGGCACTGAAGCTTTCTTT	-	-	TRBV30	TRBJ1-1
CASSVEVGSATGELFF	TGTGCCAGCAGCGTAGAGGTGGGGTCCGCCACCGGGGAGCTGTTTTTT	-	-	TRBV9	TRBJ2-2
CASIKSVGSSAYTGELFF	TGTGCCAGCATTAAGTCTGTCGGTTCCTCGGCGTACACCGGGGAGCTGTTTTTT	-	-	TRBV7-6	TRBJ2-2
CSVESRAGPYNEQFF	TGCAGCGTTGAAAGTCGAGCGGGGCCCTACAATGAGCAGTTCTTC	-	TRBD2	TRBV29-1	TRBJ2-1
CASSQEGTSGIDEQFF	TGCGCCAGCAGCCAGGAAGGGACTAGCGGGATCGATGAGCAGTTCTTC	-	TRBD2	TRBV4-3	TRBJ2-1
CASSLFANTEAFF	TGTGCCAGCAGCTTATTTGCGAACACTGAAGCTTTCTTT	-	-	TRBV7-3	TRBJ1-1
CASSFQTSGGKADTQYF	TGCGCCAGCAGCTTCCAAACTAGCGGGGGGAAGGCAGATACGCAGTATTTT	-	TRBD2	TRBV5-1	TRBJ2-3
CASSLRTASSYNEQFF	TGCGCCAGCAGCTTGAGGACAGCCAGCTCCTACAATGAGCAGTTCTTC	-	-	TRBV5-1	TRBJ2-1
CASSLGLAGVGEQFF	TGTGCCAGCAGCTTGGGACTAGCGGGGGTTGGTGAGCAGTTCTTC	few	TRBD2	TRBV7-3	TRBJ2-1
CATSRGQGLQPQHF	TGTGCCACCAGCAGGGGACAGGGGCTCCAGCCCCAGCATTTT	-	TRBD1	TRBV15	TRBJ1-5
CSARDERLRYNEQFF	TGCAGTGCTAGAGATGAACGCTTGCGTTACAATGAGCAGTTCTTC	once	-	TRBV20-1	TRBJ2-1
CASSLVLRAGTGPREQYF	TGCGCCAGCAGCTTGGTACTACGGGCCGGGACAGGGCCTAGAGAGCAGTACTTC	-	TRBD1	TRBV5-1	TRBJ2-7
CASKVAGGFYEQYF	TGTGCCAGCAAGGTGGCAGGCGGTTTCTACGAGCAGTACTTC	-	-	TRBV2	TRBJ2-7
CASGLVAPMNTEAFF	TGTGCTAGTGGTTTGGTGGCGCCTATGAACACTGAAGCTTTCTTT	-	-	TRBV12-5	TRBJ1-1
CASSSSGNSNQPQHF	TGTGCCAGTAGTTCTTCAGGGAATAGCAATCAGCCCCAGCATTTT	-	-	TRBV19	TRBJ1-5
CASSLSSGPIYEQYF	TGTGCCAGCAGTTTATCTAGCGGACCCATCTACGAGCAGTACTTC	-	TRBD2	TRBV28	TRBJ2-7
CASRRQAGYEQYF	TGTGCCAGCAGGAGGCAGGCCGGCTACGAGCAGTACTTC	-	-	TRBV27	TRBJ2-7
CASSGIAGGRYNEQFF	TGTGCCAGCAGCGGAATAGCGGGGGGGCGGTACAATGAGCAGTTCTTC	once	TRBD2	TRBV5-4	TRBJ2-1
CASSSFNEQFF	TGTGCCAGCAGCTCATTCAATGAGCAGTTCTTC	few	-	TRBV7-2	TRBJ2-1
CASSLVGSGDQETQYF	TGTGCCAGCAGCTTAGTTGGTAGCGGGGATCAAGAGACCCAGTACTTC	-	TRBD2	TRBV7-9	TRBJ2-5
CSASEDSLSGNTIYF	TGCAGTGCGAGCGAGGACAGCCTCTCTGGAAACACCATATATTTT	-	-	TRBV20-1	TRBJ1-3
CASSPTGFYEQYF	TGTGCCAGCAGCCCGACAGGATTCTACGAGCAGTACTTC	-	-	TRBV13	TRBJ2-7
CASSPQTSGIPDTQYF	TGCGCCAGCAGCCCCCAGACTAGCGGGATTCCAGATACGCAGTATTTT	-	TRBD2	TRBV4-3	TRBJ2-3
CSVGTSGMRDEQYF	TGCAGCGTAGGGACTAGCGGGATGAGGGACGAGCAGTACTTC	few	TRBD2	TRBV29-1	TRBJ2-7
CASSFGRVGPDTQYF	TGTGCCAGCAGCTTTGGAAGGGTCGGCCCAGATACGCAGTATTTT	once	-	TRBV11-2	TRBJ2-3
CSVDLTWQETQYF	TGCAGCGTGGATCTTACCTGGCAAGAGACCCAGTACTTC	-	-	TRBV29-1	TRBJ2-5
CAWSRGQGTEAFF	TGTGCCTGGAGTAGGGGACAAGGGACTGAAGCTTTCTTT	-	-	TRBV30	TRBJ1-1
CASSSFASNQPQHF	TGTGCCAGCAGTTCTTTCGCTAGCAATCAGCCCCAGCATTTT	-	-	TRBV6-6	TRBJ1-5
CASSQEAWGSEKLFF	TGCGCCAGCAGCCAAGAGGCCTGGGGGAGTGAAAAACTGTTTTTT	-	-	TRBV4-3	TRBJ1-4
CASRLLGNTEAFF	TGTGCCAGCAGGCTACTCGGGAACACTGAAGCTTTCTTT	-	-	TRBV12-3/TRBV12-4	TRBJ1-1
CSAGGSGRSSYNEQFF	TGCAGTGCGGGCGGTAGCGGGAGAAGCTCCTACAATGAGCAGTTCTTC	once	TRBD2	TRBV20-1	TRBJ2-1
CASRLGEAFDEQYF	TGTGCCAGCCGATTGGGAGAGGCGTTTGACGAGCAGTACTTC	-	-	TRBV2	TRBJ2-7
CSARGVNTEAFF	TGCAGCGCCCGGGGAGTTAACACTGAAGCTTTCTTT	-	-	TRBV29-1	TRBJ1-1
CSAPGGGGLYGYTF	TGCAGTGCCCCTGGGGGGGGCGGCCTCTATGGCTACACCTTC	-	-	TRBV20-1	TRBJ1-2
CSSLRDPEQFF	TGCAGTTCCCTCCGGGACCCTGAGCAGTTCTTC	-	-	TRBV20-1	TRBJ2-1
CASIASGANVLTF	TGTGCCAGCATTGCCTCCGGGGCCAACGTCCTGACTTTC	-	-	TRBV28	TRBJ2-6
CSATQQGDSPLHF	TGCAGTGCTACCCAACAGGGCGATTCACCCCTCCACTTT	-	-	TRBV20-1	TRBJ1-6
CASSERQGDHYGYTF	TGTGCCAGCAGTGAACGACAGGGCGATCACTATGGCTACACCTTC	-	TRBD1	TRBV6-1	TRBJ1-2
CASTNFDEQFF	TGTGCCAGCACTAATTTCGATGAGCAGTTCTTC	-	-	TRBV12-3/TRBV12-4	TRBJ2-1
CSASGGGPEAFF	TGCAGTGCTAGCGGGGGGGGCCCTGAAGCTTTCTTT	-	-	TRBV20-1	TRBJ1-1
CASQEATYNEQFF	TGTGCCAGCCAGGAAGCGACGTACAATGAGCAGTTCTTC	-	-	TRBV6-2/TRBV6-3	TRBJ2-1
CASTTEGAYNEQFF	TGTGCCAGTACTACGGAGGGGGCCTACAATGAGCAGTTCTTC	-	-	TRBV27	TRBJ2-1
CSAGLPGLQYNEQFF	TGCAGTGCTGGATTGCCGGGACTACAGTACAATGAGCAGTTCTTC	-	TRBD2	TRBV20-1	TRBJ2-1
CASSQGGRSDYGYTF	TGTGCCAGCAGCCAAGGCGGCAGGTCAGACTATGGCTACACCTTC	-	-	TRBV3-1	TRBJ1-2
CASSWRTGYGEQFF	TGTGCCAGCAGCTGGAGGACAGGGTATGGTGAGCAGTTCTTC	-	TRBD1	TRBV7-9	TRBJ2-1